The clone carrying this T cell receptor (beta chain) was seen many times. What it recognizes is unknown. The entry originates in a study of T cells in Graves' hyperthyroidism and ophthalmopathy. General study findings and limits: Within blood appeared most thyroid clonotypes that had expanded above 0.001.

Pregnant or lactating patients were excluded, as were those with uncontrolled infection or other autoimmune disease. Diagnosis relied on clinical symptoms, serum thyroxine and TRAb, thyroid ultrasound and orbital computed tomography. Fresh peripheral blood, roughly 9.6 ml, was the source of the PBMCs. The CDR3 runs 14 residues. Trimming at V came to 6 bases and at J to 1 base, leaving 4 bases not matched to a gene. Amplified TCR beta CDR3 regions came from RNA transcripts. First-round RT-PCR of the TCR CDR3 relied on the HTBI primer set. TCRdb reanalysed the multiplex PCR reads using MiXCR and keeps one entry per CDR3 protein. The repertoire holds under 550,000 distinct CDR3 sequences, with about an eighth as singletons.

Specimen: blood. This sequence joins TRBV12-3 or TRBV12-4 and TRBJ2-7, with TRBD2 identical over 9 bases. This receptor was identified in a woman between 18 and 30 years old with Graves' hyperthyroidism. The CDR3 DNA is TGTGCCAGCAGGTCGACTAGCGGATCCTACGAGCAGTACTTC. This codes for CASRSTSGSYEQYF.